Listed here is a single TCR beta chain. Its antigen is as yet unknown. In alopecia areata patients, both lesional scalp punch biopsies and peripheral blood were collected. The researchers isolated CD4+ and CD8+ T cells from PBMCs by sorting. Following RNA extraction, reverse transcription yielded cDNA that acted as the sequencing template. Measured with immunoSEQ multiplex PCR; TCRdb has only the in-frame clones, and not every one. Among roughly 30,000 clones listed, less than 65% were seen once. These data originate in a study of CD8+ T cells in alopecia areata. General observations from the study: Resident alphabeta T cells of normal skin are also sequenced in scalp samples. Clonality was higher in lesional than normal scalp, especially in alopecia totalis/universalis.

Losses at the gene ends were 4 bases for V and 4 bases for J; bases not matched to a gene: 6. The CDR3 spans 14 residues. Germline lookup yields CDR1 SGHKS and CDR2 YYEKEE (reference sequence). The specimen was NKG2D-high CD8+ T cells sorted from blood. The J gene is TRBJ1-2, the V gene TRBV5-5; 8 nucleotides match TRBD1. The receptor comes from a human donor with alopecia areata. The CDR3, as DNA: TGTGCCAGCAGCCCGGGACAGGACCTCTATGGCTACACCTTC. Residues: CASSPGQDLYGYTF. The whole variable domain, filled in from reference TRBV5-5 and TRBJ1-2, reads DAGVTQSPTHLIKTRGQQVTLRCSPISGHKSVSWYQQVLGQGPQFIFQYYEKEERGRGNFPDRFSARQFPNYSSELNVNALLLGDSALYLCASSPGQDLYGYTFGSGTRLTVV.